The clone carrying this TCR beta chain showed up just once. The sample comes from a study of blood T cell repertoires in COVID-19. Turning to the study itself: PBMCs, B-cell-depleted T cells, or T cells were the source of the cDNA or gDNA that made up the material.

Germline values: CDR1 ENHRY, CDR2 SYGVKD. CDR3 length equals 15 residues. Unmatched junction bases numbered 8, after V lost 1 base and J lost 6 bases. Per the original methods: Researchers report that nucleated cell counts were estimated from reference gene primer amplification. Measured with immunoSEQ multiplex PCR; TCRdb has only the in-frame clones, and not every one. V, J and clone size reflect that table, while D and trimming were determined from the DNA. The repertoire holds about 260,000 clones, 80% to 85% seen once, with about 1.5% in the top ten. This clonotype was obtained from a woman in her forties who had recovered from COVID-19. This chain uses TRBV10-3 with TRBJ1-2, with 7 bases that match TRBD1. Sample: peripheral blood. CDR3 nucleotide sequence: TGTGCCATCAGTGAGTTCCAAAGGGGGCCTGATGGCTACACCTTC. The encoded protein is CAISEFQRGPDGYTF.